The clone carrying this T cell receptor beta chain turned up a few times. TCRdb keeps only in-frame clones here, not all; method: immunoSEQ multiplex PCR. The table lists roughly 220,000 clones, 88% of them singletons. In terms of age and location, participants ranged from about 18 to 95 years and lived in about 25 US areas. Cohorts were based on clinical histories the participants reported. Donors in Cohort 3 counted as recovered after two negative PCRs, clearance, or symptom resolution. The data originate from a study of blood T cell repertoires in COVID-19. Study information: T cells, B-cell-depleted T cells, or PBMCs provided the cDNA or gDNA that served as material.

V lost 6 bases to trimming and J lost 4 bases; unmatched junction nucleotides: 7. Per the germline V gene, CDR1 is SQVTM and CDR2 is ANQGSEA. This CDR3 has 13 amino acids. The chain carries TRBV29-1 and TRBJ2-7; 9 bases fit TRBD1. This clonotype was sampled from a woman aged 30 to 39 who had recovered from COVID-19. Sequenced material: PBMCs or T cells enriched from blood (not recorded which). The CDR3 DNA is TGCAGCGTCCAACCCGGGACAGGGTACGAGCAGTACTTC. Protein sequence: CSVQPGTGYEQYF.